This entry features one TCR beta chain sequence. In the same sample, other DNA sequences code for this CDR3. Produced via immunoSEQ multiplex PCR; TCRdb's table is partial and in-frame only. This sample has roughly 240,000 clones; less than 90% occur once, and the top ten carry about 4.5%. The data belong to a study of blood T cell repertoires in COVID-19. Study overall: The United States, Italy and Spain were the sources of the acute and convalescent COVID-19 samples.

The receptor's source is a man in his 60s who had recovered from COVID-19. The sample taken for sequencing was peripheral blood.

CDR3 in amino acids: CASSRDRGQPQHF. CDR3 DNA sequence: TGTGCCAGCAGCCGGGACAGGGGTCAGCCCCAGCATTTT. The chain recombines TRBV5-6 with TRBJ1-5, with 10 bases matching TRBD1. The V segment lost 4 bases and the J segment 6 bases; nucleotides outside the gene matches: 1. The length of the CDR3 is 13 residues. Looked up from germline, CDR1 is SGHDT and CDR2 is YYEEEE.